This T cell receptor (beta chain) stems from a study of T cell repertoires in cytomegalovirus infection. Study-wide context: An indication of both CMV infection and matching HLA type came from public TCR beta signatures. Study outcomes and limitations: Pooled public TCR beta family frequency picked out CMV carriers with the relevant HLA. In two of eight donors, the top clonotype was HLA-C-restricted CMV-specific.

TCRdb reprocessed the reads with MiXCR, giving one entry per CDR3 protein. This table holds hundreds of thousands of distinct CDR3 sequences, roughly 16% found once. CDR3 length equals 16 residues. Germline V gene data show CDR1 as SGHRS and CDR2 as YFSETQ. V was cut by 6 bases and J by 2 bases, with 20 bases left in between. This clonotype has more than one count but fewer than ten. Its antigen is undetermined. This TCR came from a human donor in good health (CMV status not recorded). Some clones in this sample may be carry-over from other donors' samples. V usage is TRBV5-1 and J usage is TRBJ1-1; maybe TRBD1 (5 bases). Sequencing was done on a sample of PBMCs. CDR3 DNA sequence: TGCGCCAGCACTCCTTACTCAGACAGACCAAACACTGAAGCTTTCTTT. The encoded protein is CASTPYSDRPNTEAFF.